The entry that follows covers one T cell receptor beta chain sequence. Its antigen is undetermined. The repertoire was sequenced with immunoSEQ multiplex PCR; TCRdb's copy has only in-frame clones and lacks some. The repertoire has roughly 130,000 clones, roughly 92% of them found once; the top ten carry roughly 1.1%. The data originate from a study of T cell responses to AZD1222 COVID-19 vaccine. Notes on the study in general: Clonal diversity may have been underestimated, and the donors were mostly white British, with more females than males. Vaccine-associated CD4 TCRs spanned spike, dominant at 160-218 and 743-854. It was only after the peak T cell response that any repertoires were sampled.

CDR3 length: 15 residues. In germline, CDR1 is LNHDA, CDR2 SQIVND (reference sequence). Trimming took 3 bases from V and 6 from J, leaving 15 bases between them. This receptor was obtained from an adult who received the AZD1222 COVID-19 vaccine. This sequence joins TRBV19 and TRBJ1-5, with D possibly being TRBD1 (5 bases). The sequences come from peripheral blood, collected 28 days after the second AZD1222 dose. CDR3 in amino acids: CASSIKGPGGQPQHF. CDR3 bases: TGTGCCAGTAGTATCAAGGGGCCAGGAGGTCAGCCCCAGCATTTT. Full variable domain (missing parts from reference TRBV19 and TRBJ1-5): DGGITQSPKYLFRKEGQNVTLSCEQNLNHDAMYWYRQDPGQGLRLIYYSQIVNDFQKGDIAEGYSVSREKKESFPLTVTSAQKNPTAFYLCASSIKGPGGQPQHFGDGTRLSIL.